The 30 T cell receptor beta chains below all came from one sample that was sequenced in a study of T cell responses to AZD1222 COVID-19 vaccine. Method: immunoSEQ multiplex PCR; TCRdb's copy keeps in-frame clones and lacks some. Of some 130,000 clones in the sample, 80% to 90% were seen once. Sequenced here: peripheral blood, sampled on day 0 of MenACWY control vaccination. Source of these receptors: an adult in good health.

The rearrangement links TRBV10-2 to TRBJ2-3, with TRBD2 matching 10 bases. V lost 5 bases, J lost 2 bases, and 1 base stayed unmatched. The CDR3 runs 14 residues. The germline gives CDR1 WSHSY, CDR2 SAAADI. Here the CDR3 DNA reads TGCGCCAGCAGTCTAGCGGGAGTCACAGATACGCAGTATTTT. The encoded protein is CASSLAGVTDTQYF.

This sequence joins TRBV18 and TRBJ2-5, with D tentatively TRBD2 (6 bases). Deletions cut 3 bases from V and 4 bases from J, with 12 bases between. CDR3 length equals 14 residues. The germline V gene has CDR1 KGHSH and CDR2 LQKENI. In DNA form, the CDR3 reads TGTGCCAGCTCACCCGCTGTTAGCGGAGAGACCCAGTACTTC. It codes for CASSPAVSGETQYF.

The rearrangement joins TRBV5-1 to TRBJ2-3; D gene uncertain. The CDR3 is made up of 18 amino acids. The germline V and J ends were trimmed by 0 bases and 0 bases, with 17 bases remaining between them. Germline values: CDR1 SGHRS, CDR2 YFSETQ. The CDR3, as DNA: TGCGCCAGCAGCTTGGGTACGTGGTCAAAAACTAGCACAGATACGCAGTATTTT. It is translated as CASSLGTWSKTSTDTQYF.

The rearrangement links TRBV6-4 to TRBJ2-2; TRBD1 might be the D (5 bases). From germline, CDR1 is MRHNA and CDR2 SNTAGT. The V gene lost 0 bases and the J gene lost 6 bases, with 8 bases spanning the gap. CDR3 length: 14 amino acids. The CDR3 coding sequence is TGTGCCAGCAGTGACTCAGAAGGGGCCGGGGAGCTGTTTTTT. Translating gives CASSDSEGAGELFF.

The chain combines TRBV4-1 with TRBJ2-5, with D possibly called TRBD1 or TRBD2 (5 bases each). Germline values: CDR1 MGHRA, CDR2 YSYEKL. The CDR3 is 13 amino acids. V lost 3 bases and J 1 base, leaving 6 bases between the germline ends. The CDR3 protein is CASSHGGQETQYF. The CDR3 DNA reads TGCGCCAGCAGCCATGGGGGCCAAGAGACCCAGTACTTC.

CDR3 nucleotide sequence: TGTGCCAGCAGTCAGGGTTGGGATCTGAACACTGAAGCTTTCTTT. It is translated as CASSQGWDLNTEAFF. The chain carries TRBV5-6 and TRBJ1-1, with a tentative D call TRBD1 (5 bases). The germline gives CDR1 SGHDT, CDR2 YYEEEE. This CDR3 spans 15 amino acids. Between the trimmed V and J ends, which lost 5 bases and 0 bases, there was a span of 14 bases.

The rearrangement uses TRBV6-5 and TRBJ2-2; D remains ambiguous. Germline CDR1 and CDR2: MNHEY and SVGAGI. This CDR3 has 14 residues. V was shortened by 5 bases and J by 7 bases, with 14 bases between the two germline ends. The CDR3 DNA follows: TGTGCCAGCAGTCGGACGGACCATTTCGGGGAGCTGTTTTTT. Amino acid sequence: CASSRTDHFGELFF.

The table lists this clone with a few counts. The chain carries TRBV11-2 and TRBJ1-5; D is unresolved. There are 12 residues in the CDR3. The V gene lost 1 base and the J gene lost 6 bases, with 4 bases spanning the gap. Germline lookup yields CDR1 SGHAT and CDR2 FQNNGV. The chain's CDR3 is CASSLVGQPQHF. The CDR3 DNA follows: TGTGCCAGCAGCTTAGTTGGTCAGCCCCAGCATTTT. The variable domain in full, with the rest retrieved from reference TRBV11-2 and TRBJ1-5, is EAGVAQSPRYKIIEKRQSVAFWCNPISGHATLYWYQQILGQGPKLLIQFQNNGVVDDSQLPKDRFSAERLKGVDSTLKIQPAKLEDSAVYLCASSLVGQPQHFGDGTRLSIL.

The CDR3 coding sequence is TGTGCCAGCAGCCGTACCGGGACAGCTAATGAAAAACTGTTTTTT. It encodes CASSRTGTANEKLFF. The chain joins TRBV28 to TRBJ1-4; 7 bases agree with TRBD1. J lost 3 bases, V lost 6 bases, and 7 bases had no gene match. CDR3 length: 15 residues. The germline V gene encodes CDR1 MDHEN and CDR2 SYDVKM.

This clone was seen once. This chain connects TRBV11-2 to TRBJ2-7, with D perhaps matching TRBD2 (5 bases). V lost 1 base to trimming and J lost 5 bases, with 12 bases between them. Germline-derived CDR1 and CDR2 are SGHAT and FQNNGV. There are 14 residues in the CDR3. The CDR3 nucleotides read TGTGCCAGCAGCTTAGTTGTTGCGGGTAACGAGCAGTACTTC. This codes for CASSLVVAGNEQYF.

The chain couples TRBV5-5 to TRBJ2-3; 8 nucleotides line up with TRBD2. The CDR3 covers 15 residues. V lost 2 bases and J lost 4; bases outside the gene matches: 6. Germline CDR1 and CDR2: SGHKS and YYEKEE (reference sequence). The CDR3 loop is CASSFTGGIPDTQYF. DNA of the CDR3: TGTGCCAGCAGCTTCACGGGAGGGATACCAGATACGCAGTATTTT.

This chain uses TRBV29-1 with TRBJ1-2; possible D gene TRBD1, 5 bases. The CDR3 is made up of 12 amino acids. The V end was cut by 6 bases, the J end by 7 bases, with 15 bases between. Germline lookup yields CDR1 SQVTM and CDR2 ANQGSEA. The CDR3 spells CSVSAGKGGYTF. DNA of the CDR3: TGCAGCGTGTCAGCAGGGAAGGGTGGCTACACCTTC.

This clone has a single count. The chain carries TRBV7-3 and TRBJ2-1; D possibly corresponds to TRBD2 (5 bases). The CDR3 totals 12 residues. Trimming took 2 bases from V and 9 from J, leaving 8 bases between them. Germline-derived CDR1 and CDR2 are SGHTA and FQGTGA. DNA of the CDR3: TGTGCCAGCAGCTTAGAGGGTGGTGAGCAGTTCTTC. Protein: CASSLEGGEQFF.

V is TRBV24-1 and J is TRBJ1-5; D call uncertain. V lost 6 bases and J 7 bases, leaving 9 bases between the germline ends. This CDR3 is built from 12 residues. Germline CDR1 KGHDR, CDR2 SFDVKD. The CDR3 coding sequence is TGTGCCACCAGTTTCGGCGGCCAGCCCCAGCATTTT. It specifies CATSFGGQPQHF.

The chain combines TRBV27 with TRBJ2-3; 9 bases line up with TRBD2. V lost 8 bases and J lost 7; bases outside the gene matches: 16. The CDR3 runs 16 residues. Germline V gene lookup returns CDR1 MNHEY and CDR2 SMNVEV (reference sequence). The CDR3 sequence: CASHPLRGLAPYTQYF. The CDR3 DNA sequence: TGTGCCAGCCACCCTCTTAGGGGACTAGCACCATATACGCAGTATTTT.

The chain couples TRBV7-9 to TRBJ1-2; D gene uncertain. Trimming took 4 bases from V and 7 from J, leaving 19 bases between them. The CDR3 runs to 15 residues. CDR1 is SEHNR, CDR2 FQNEAQ, per germline (reference sequence). DNA of the CDR3: TGTGCCAGCAGCTCCGCGGGCAAGGCAAGTCTTGGCTACACCTTC. This codes for CASSSAGKASLGYTF. Combining the CDR3 with reference TRBV7-9 and TRBJ1-2 gives the whole variable domain DTGVSQNPRHKITKRGQNVTFRCDPISEHNRLYWYRQTLGQGPEFLTYFQNEAQLEKSRLLSDRFSAERPKGSFSTLEIQRTEQGDSAMYLCASSSAGKASLGYTFGSGTRLTVV.

In DNA, the CDR3 is TGTGCCAGTAGTATCGGCGGATACAATCAGCCCCAGCATTTT. Protein sequence: CASSIGGYNQPQHF. V is TRBV19 and J is TRBJ1-5; D unclear. The CDR3 spans 14 residues. V was cut by 3 bases and J by 3 bases, with 9 bases left in between. The germline V gene encodes CDR1 LNHDA and CDR2 SQIVND (reference sequence).

The sample holds one count of this clone. The chain is built from TRBV19 and TRBJ1-5; TRBD1 matches 9 bases. Per germline, CDR1 LNHDA and CDR2 SQIVND (reference sequence). The CDR3 contains 17 residues. J gave up 4 bases and V 6 bases, and 13 bases lay outside the gene matches. In nucleotides, the CDR3 is TGTGCCAGTAGAACCCTCTCCTTAGGGACAGGGAATCAGCCCCAGCATTTT. As protein: CASRTLSLGTGNQPQHF.

The V call is TRBV29-1, the J call TRBJ2-1; TRBD2 matches at 14 bases. J was trimmed by 15 bases and V by 5 bases; bases with no gene match: 9. The length of the CDR3 is 13 residues. Germline lookup yields CDR1 SQVTM and CDR2 ANQGSEA. This chain's CDR3 is CSVKGTSGSGRFF. The DNA for the CDR3 is TGCAGCGTTAAAGGGACTAGCGGGAGCGGACGGTTCTTC.

This chain links TRBV12-3 or TRBV12-4 with TRBJ1-6; D perhaps matches TRBD1 (5 bases). This CDR3 is 11 amino acids long. Trimming cost V 3 bases and J 12 bases, with 6 bases left between them. CDR3 in amino acids: CASSLRGPLHF. CDR3 in DNA: TGTGCCAGCAGTTTGAGGGGACCCCTCCACTTT.

On this clone: The junction does not match germline at one end; this may be a read error. CDR3 loop: CASPPVGWDNTEAFF. Written as DNA, the CDR3 is TGTGCCAGCCCACCTGTTGGGTGGGACAACACTGAAGCTTTCTTT. This chain links TRBV18 with TRBJ1-1; D may be TRBD1 (5 bases). Germline assignment: CDR1 KGHSH and CDR2 LQKENI. The CDR3 totals 15 residues.

CDR3 residues: CAWSVPRARDEQYF. The CDR3 DNA is TGTGCCTGGAGTGTACCCAGGGCCCGCGACGAGCAGTACTTC. The J gene is TRBJ2-7, the V gene TRBV30, with D tentatively TRBD1 (5 bases). Trimming shortened V by 0 bases and J by 5 bases, and 14 bases separated the two germline ends. Germline-derived CDR1 and CDR2 are GTSNPN and SVGIG (reference sequence). The CDR3 loop spans 14 amino acids.

The CDR3 sequence: CASSRETAGRSEAFF. The CDR3 DNA sequence: TGTGCCAGCAGTCGTGAGACAGCGGGAAGGAGTGAAGCTTTCTTT. This sequence joins TRBV4-2 and TRBJ1-1; weak D call: TRBD1 (5 bases). V was cut by 6 bases and J by 7 bases, with 21 bases left in between. The CDR3 spans 15 residues. The germline V gene encodes CDR1 LGHNA and CDR2 YNFKEQ.

The chain uses TRBV12-3 or TRBV12-4 and TRBJ1-4; 8 bases match TRBD1. The trim removed 5 bases at V and 12 bases at J, leaving 8 bases unmatched. The CDR3 contains 13 residues. The CDR3, as DNA: TGTGCCAGCAGTCCAGGACAGGGATCTCAACTGTTTTTT. It is translated as CASSPGQGSQLFF.

This rearrangement joins TRBV11-2 to TRBJ2-3, with D unresolved. V lost 3 bases, J lost 1 base, and 2 bases lay in between. There are 12 residues in the CDR3. Germline V gives CDR1 SGHAT, CDR2 FQNNGV. The chain's CDR3 is CASSFGTDTQYF. The CDR3 region has the DNA TGTGCCAGCAGCTTCGGCACAGATACGCAGTATTTT.

The chain is built from TRBV5-1 and TRBJ2-7; a possible D gene is TRBD2 (6 bases). Germline-derived CDR1 and CDR2 are SGHRS and YFSETQ. The CDR3 runs to 14 residues. Trimming removed 5 bases at V and 0 bases at J, with 12 bases between. CDR3 DNA sequence: TGCGCCAGCAGGGAGCCTAGCGACTCCTACGAGCAGTACTTC. It translates to CASREPSDSYEQYF.

V and J are TRBV7-2 and TRBJ2-4; possible D gene TRBD2, 7 bases. This CDR3 comprises 16 residues. The ends were cut back, 5 bases at V and 0 bases at J, with 14 bases in the middle. The germline V gene encodes CDR1 SGHTA and CDR2 FQGNSA. The CDR3 reads CASSRPRGRAKNIQYF. The CDR3 DNA reads as TGTGCCAGCAGCCGGCCGCGGGGGCGAGCCAAAAACATTCAGTACTTC.

J is TRBJ1-2 and V is TRBV18; D is uncertain. V was cut by 3 bases and J by 3 bases, with 11 bases left in between. The CDR3 is 14 residues long. CDR1 KGHSH and CDR2 LQKENI come from the germline V gene. The chain's CDR3 is CASSPGAGDYGYTF. CDR3 DNA sequence: TGTGCCAGCTCACCGGGCGCGGGAGACTATGGCTACACCTTC.

The chain recombines TRBV5-1 with TRBJ1-2, with D tentatively TRBD1 (6 bases). With 2 bases removed from V and 3 bases from J, the gap between germline ends came to 11 bases. Looked up from germline, CDR1 is SGHRS and CDR2 is YFSETQ. The CDR3 runs to 14 residues. CDR3 residues: CASSFGGADYGYTF. In DNA form, the CDR3 reads TGCGCCAGCAGCTTTGGGGGCGCCGACTATGGCTACACCTTC.

The rearrangement uses TRBV12-3 or TRBV12-4 and TRBJ2-1, with no clear D. V dropped 4 bases and J dropped 10 bases, with 11 bases sitting between them. The CDR3 sequence is 12 residues long. CDR3 residues: CASSSLSREQFF. The CDR3 coding sequence is TGTGCCAGCAGTTCCTTATCTCGGGAGCAGTTCTTC.